These T cell receptor beta chains were read from a single sample in a study of blood T cell repertoires in COVID-19. Data came from immunoSEQ multiplex PCR; TCRdb stores just in-frame clones and leaves some out. The sample has roughly 300,000 clones; around 80% are singletons. Sequencing was performed on peripheral blood. These TCRs come from a woman aged 50 to 65 with acute or convalescent COVID-19. Both conserved end residues are part of each CDR3. The D gene is left open where the match is weak. A row's size may be missing; if present it is once, few, many or a size class.

v_gene	abundance	j_gene	d_gene	CDR3aa	CDR3nt
TRBV28	NA	TRBJ1-2	TRBD1	CASSLIDRGYGYTF	TGTGCCAGCAGTTTGATTGACAGGGGGTATGGCTACACCTTC
TRBV6-1	NA	TRBJ2-7	TRBD2	CASSEGTSGATYEQYF	TGTGCCAGCAGTGAAGGGACTAGCGGGGCTACCTACGAGCAGTACTTC
TRBV2	NA	TRBJ1-5	NA	CASSASAGGNQPQHF	TGTGCCAGCAGTGCTTCGGCGGGGGGCAATCAGCCCCAGCATTTT
TRBV5-4	once	TRBJ2-7	TRBD2	CASSSGLAGGSEQYF	TGTGCCAGCAGCTCGGGACTAGCGGGAGGTAGCGAGCAGTACTTC
TRBV29-1	NA	TRBJ1-2	NA	CSVESPTGGYTF	TGCAGCGTTGAATCCCCTACGGGAGGCTACACCTTC
TRBV18	once	TRBJ2-1	NA	CASSPNSKNEQFF	TGTGCCAGCTCACCAAACAGTAAAAATGAGCAGTTCTTC
TRBV29-1	NA	TRBJ1-2	NA	CSANLQGTGYGYTF	TGCAGCGCTAACTTACAGGGTACAGGTTATGGCTACACCTTC
TRBV4-3	NA	TRBJ2-1	TRBD1	CASSQDMTGGPYNEQFF	TGCGCCAGCAGCCAAGATATGACAGGGGGCCCTTACAATGAGCAGTTCTTC
TRBV12-3/TRBV12-4	NA	TRBJ1-2	NA	CASSPGELGTF	TGTGCCAGCAGTCCCGGGGAGTTGGGCACCTTC
TRBV2	NA	TRBJ2-1	TRBD2	CASSEAKIAGGLHEQFF	TGTGCCAGCAGTGAAGCCAAAATTGCGGGGGGGCTCCATGAGCAGTTCTTC
TRBV29-1	NA	TRBJ1-1	NA	CSVEVVRDTEAFF	TGCAGCGTTGAAGTGGTCAGGGACACTGAAGCTTTCTTT
TRBV6-6	NA	TRBJ2-3	TRBD2	CASSRGAGPRGDTQYF	TGTGCCAGCAGTCGAGGAGCGGGGCCCCGAGGAGATACGCAGTATTTT
TRBV30	NA	TRBJ1-1	NA	CAWSVKSVNTEAFF	TGTGCCTGGAGTGTGAAGTCGGTGAACACTGAAGCTTTCTTT
TRBV11-3	NA	TRBJ2-3	TRBD2	CASSDEGLAGDTQYF	TGTGCCAGCAGCGATGAGGGACTAGCGGGGGATACGCAGTATTTT
TRBV4-2	once	TRBJ2-3	TRBD2	CASSQEGLAGSTDTQYF	TGTGCCAGCAGCCAAGAAGGACTAGCGGGCAGCACAGATACGCAGTATTTT
TRBV6-2/TRBV6-3	once	TRBJ1-1	NA	CASSYSVGVMNTEAFF	TGTGCCAGCAGTTACTCGGTCGGGGTTATGAACACTGAAGCTTTCTTT
TRBV6-1	NA	TRBJ1-3	TRBD1	CASSEQGAGGNTIYF	TGTGCCAGCAGTGAACAGGGGGCCGGGGGAAACACCATATATTTT
TRBV14	NA	TRBJ1-6	NA	CASSRVSQGHSPLHF	TGTGCCAGCAGCCGAGTTAGTCAGGGGCATTCACCCCTCCACTTT
TRBV2	once	TRBJ1-1	NA	CASKTEGFGVNTEAFF	TGTGCCAGCAAGACGGAGGGTTTTGGGGTGAACACTGAAGCTTTCTTT